The next 28 T cell receptor beta chains were all read from a single sample in a study of technical replicates of blood from several donors. Generated by immunoSEQ multiplex PCR, the TCRdb table keeps only in-frame clones and is missing some. The sample lists about 64,000 clones, 86% seen once, with about 4.9% in the top ten. The specimen sequenced was PBMCs. These receptors originate from a human donor in good health. Some clones in this sample may be carry-over from other donors' samples.

J is TRBJ2-5 and V is TRBV2; 8 bases line up with TRBD1. Germline V gene data show CDR1 as SNHLY and CDR2 as FYNNEI. After removal of 4 bases from V and 2 bases from J, the junction contained 6 bases not matched to a gene. CDR3 length: 15 residues. The CDR3 DNA follows: TGTGCCAGCAGTGCCGGGACAGGCCGACAAGAGACCCAGTACTTC. It translates to CASSAGTGRQETQYF.

CDR3 region: CASSLSINREIAGANVLTF. CDR3 in DNA: TGTGCCAGCAGTTTATCGATTAACAGGGAGATAGCTGGGGCCAACGTCCTGACTTTC. The rearrangement links TRBV27 to TRBJ2-6, with D tentatively TRBD1 (6 bases). The length of the CDR3 is 19 residues. V gave up 0 bases and J gave up 2 bases, with 17 bases separating them. CDR1 is MNHEY, CDR2 SMNVEV, per germline (reference sequence).

This chain uses TRBV4-2 with TRBJ1-4; weak D call: TRBD1 (6 bases). The CDR3 runs 14 residues. V was shortened by 4 bases and J by 5 bases, with 11 bases between the two germline ends. Germline CDR1 reads LGHNA; CDR2 reads YNFKEQ. The CDR3 DNA sequence: TGTGCCAGCAGCCGACAGGCGGACAATGAAAAACTGTTTTTT. Translated, it gives CASSRQADNEKLFF.

CDR3: CASSRQPHNIQYF. In DNA form, the CDR3 reads TGCGCCAGCAGTAGACAGCCTCACAACATTCAGTACTTC. This sequence joins TRBV23-1 and TRBJ2-4; weak D call: TRBD1 (5 bases). TRBV23-1 is reported as an ORF; its role is uncertain. The CDR3 contains 13 residues. Trimming took off 5 bases at V and 7 bases at J, with 12 bases between the two ends.

CDR3 loop: CASSSGGRLNTEAFF. For the CDR3, the DNA is TGCGCCAGCAGCTCTGGAGGGCGGTTGAACACTGAAGCTTTCTTT. The rearrangement uses TRBV5-1 and TRBJ1-1; D not resolved. The CDR3 has 15 amino acids. Germline V gives CDR1 SGHRS, CDR2 YFSETQ. Trimming removed 3 bases at V and 0 bases at J, with 12 bases between.

This sequence joins TRBV5-1 and TRBJ2-1, with a weak D call TRBD1 (6 bases). Looked up from germline, CDR1 is SGHRS and CDR2 is YFSETQ. Deletions cut 6 bases from V and 4 bases from J, with 20 bases between. The CDR3 runs to 16 residues. The CDR3 nucleotides are TGCGCCAGCACCCAAGGGGGTACTAACTTTTACAATGAGCAGTTCTTC. This encodes CASTQGGTNFYNEQFF.

A remark on this clone: Its ends do not fully match the called genes, so a read error is possible. The gene calls are TRBV7-2 and TRBJ2-4, with D possibly being TRBD2 (5 bases). This CDR3 comprises 14 residues. Germline loops: CDR1 SGHTA, CDR2 FQGNSA. The CDR3 is CASSLAWLIGIQYF. DNA of the CDR3: TGTGCCAGCAGCCTAGCCTGGCTTATTGGCATTCAGTACTTC.

The chain links TRBV5-8 to TRBJ2-5, with D uncertain. The CDR3 is made up of 11 amino acids. Per the germline V gene, CDR1 is SGHTS and CDR2 is YDEGEE. V was clipped by 4 bases and J by 4 bases, with 5 bases between them. The CDR3 spells CASSPGETQYF. CDR3 DNA sequence: TGTGCCAGCAGCCCGGGAGAGACCCAGTACTTC.

The chain uses TRBV5-1 and TRBJ1-1; D gene uncertain. Germline V CDR1 and CDR2: SGHRS, YFSETQ. Trimming removed 2 bases from V and 6 bases from J, with 17 bases in between. The CDR3 contains 15 residues. This chain's CDR3 is CASSFLAIGPAEAFF. The CDR3 DNA follows: TGCGCCAGCAGCTTTCTGGCAATTGGGCCGGCTGAAGCTTTCTTT.

The chain combines TRBV7-8 with TRBJ2-1, with 12 bases lining up with TRBD2. The V gene end was trimmed by 4 bases and the J gene end by 2 bases; junction bases not matched to a gene: 9. CDR3 length: 18 residues. Germline CDR1 SGHVS, CDR2 FQNEAQ. CDR3 sequence: CASSSGTSGPPPYNEQFF. The CDR3 DNA is TGTGCCAGCAGCTCCGGGACTAGCGGGCCCCCCCCCTACAATGAGCAGTTCTTC.

The chain recombines TRBV19 with TRBJ1-2, with TRBD1 matching over 7 bases. The CDR3 contains 15 residues. The germline gives CDR1 LNHDA, CDR2 SQIVND (reference sequence). The V segment lost 2 bases and the J segment 3 bases; nucleotides outside the gene matches: 6. The CDR3 sequence is CASSILRGADYGYTF. The CDR3 region has the DNA TGTGCCAGTAGTATACTCAGGGGGGCCGACTATGGCTACACCTTC.

This chain joins TRBV7-8 and TRBJ2-5; TRBD2 agrees at 10 bases. J gave up 5 bases and V 5 bases, and 11 bases lay outside the gene matches. In germline, CDR1 is SGHVS, CDR2 FQNEAQ. CDR3 size: 16 residues. CDR3 in DNA: TGTGCCAGCAGCGGAAAGCGGGGGGGCCCCGGGGAGACCCAGTACTTC. It codes for CASSGKRGGPGETQYF.

The chain carries TRBV13 and TRBJ1-6; D uncertain. The CDR3 runs to 16 residues. V lost 3 bases to trimming and J lost 0 bases, with 9 bases between them. Germline loops: CDR1 PRHDT, CDR2 FYEKMQ (reference sequence). The CDR3 loop reads CASSFGWSSYNSPLHF. The DNA of the CDR3 is TGTGCCAGCAGCTTTGGTTGGAGCTCCTATAATTCACCCCTCCACTTT.

The V gene is TRBV5-1, the J gene TRBJ2-1; D is possibly TRBD2 (6 bases). Trimming pared 5 bases from V and 0 bases from J, leaving 9 bases between. The length of the CDR3 is 14 residues. The germline V gene has CDR1 SGHRS and CDR2 YFSETQ. The CDR3 sequence: CASSPGDSYNEQFF. The CDR3 DNA follows: TGCGCCAGCAGTCCGGGGGACTCCTACAATGAGCAGTTCTTC.

This clone is termed medium-sized. This chain connects TRBV7-2 to TRBJ2-3; TRBD2 agrees at 10 bases. V lost 1 base to trimming and J lost 6 bases; unmatched junction nucleotides: 13. The CDR3 is 18 residues long. CDR1 and CDR2 (germline): SGHTA, FQGNSA. This CDR3 is CASSLVSGGHFLADTQYF. CDR3 nucleotide sequence: TGTGCCAGCAGCTTAGTTAGCGGGGGGCATTTTCTTGCGGATACGCAGTATTTT.

The chain combines TRBV2 with TRBJ2-2; 9 bases line up with TRBD1. Trimming cost V 1 base and J 5 bases; bases outside gene matches: 8. Looked up from germline, CDR1 is SNHLY and CDR2 is FYNNEI. The CDR3 is made up of 17 amino acids. CDR3 sequence (DNA): TGTGCCAGCAGTGAAGGTTTTGGGACAGGGAATACCGGGGAGCTGTTTTTT. It is translated as CASSEGFGTGNTGELFF.

This clone was recorded a few times. This chain connects TRBV19 to TRBJ1-1; D not certain. Germline CDR1 and CDR2: LNHDA and SQIVND (reference sequence). Trimming cost V 10 bases and J 1 base, with 10 bases left between them. The CDR3 runs to 12 residues. Here the CDR3 DNA reads TGTGCCACTGTAAATAAGAACACTGAAGCTTTCTTT. The encoded protein is CATVNKNTEAFF.

V gene TRBV20-1 combines with J gene TRBJ2-5; no firm D call. The CDR3 extends over 11 amino acids. With 2 bases removed from V and 1 base from J, the gap between germline ends came to 2 bases. Looked up from germline, CDR1 is DFQATT and CDR2 is SNEGSKA (reference sequence). CDR3 nucleotides: TGCAGTGCTAGACGCCAAGAGACCCAGTACTTC. Translation: CSARRQETQYF.

This chain links TRBV4-3 with TRBJ1-4; D unclear. The CDR3 consists of 15 residues. The V end lost 0 bases, the J end lost 8 bases, and 13 bases lay between the germline ends. From germline, CDR1 is LGHNA and CDR2 YSLEER. The CDR3 DNA follows: TGCGCCAGCAGCCAAGACTCCACAGTTGTCGAAAAACTGTTTTTT. This gives the protein CASSQDSTVVEKLFF.

The V and J genes are TRBV7-9 and TRBJ2-7, with TRBD2 identical over 14 bases. V lost 5 bases, J lost 2 bases, and 11 bases stayed unmatched. Germline loops: CDR1 SEHNR, CDR2 FQNEAQ (reference sequence). This CDR3 has 18 residues. The CDR3 region is CASSRGLAGGGGTYEQYF. DNA for the CDR3: TGTGCCAGCAGCCGCGGACTAGCGGGAGGTGGGGGGACCTACGAGCAGTACTTC. The entire variable domain, with the rest obtained from reference TRBV7-9 and TRBJ2-7, is as follows: DTGVSQNPRHKITKRGQNVTFRCDPISEHNRLYWYRQTLGQGPEFLTYFQNEAQLEKSRLLSDRFSAERPKGSFSTLEIQRTEQGDSAMYLCASSRGLAGGGGTYEQYFGPGTRLTVT.

The chain combines TRBV5-4 with TRBJ2-7, with D perhaps matching TRBD1 (5 bases). V was clipped by 2 bases and J by 1 base, with 10 bases between them. Germline V gene data show CDR1 as SGHNT and CDR2 as YYREEE (reference sequence). The CDR3 sequence is 14 residues long. CDR3: CASSFDSNSYEQYF. The CDR3 bases are TGTGCCAGCAGCTTCGACAGTAATTCCTACGAGCAGTACTTC.

The V and J genes are TRBV9 and TRBJ2-2; 11 positions match TRBD2. V lost 3 bases, J lost 7 bases, and 11 bases stayed unmatched. Germline V lookup: CDR1 SGDLS, CDR2 YYNGEE. There are 17 residues in the CDR3. The CDR3 region has the DNA TGTGCCAGCAGCGCGAGGGGGCTAGCGGGAGGTAACGGGGAGCTGTTTTTT. It is translated as CASSARGLAGGNGELFF. Filled out from reference TRBV9 and TRBJ2-2, the complete variable domain reads DSGVTQTPKHLITATGQRVTLRCSPRSGDLSVYWYQQSLDQGLQFLIQYYNGEERAKGNILERFSAQQFPDLHSELNLSSLELGDSALYFCASSARGLAGGNGELFFGEGSRLTVL.

The gene calls are TRBV29-1 and TRBJ2-5; D may be TRBD1 (6 bases). Between the trimmed V and J ends, which lost 4 bases and 5 bases, there was a span of 20 bases. Per the germline V gene, CDR1 is SQVTM and CDR2 is ANQGSEA. CDR3 length: 15 residues. This chain's CDR3 is CSVAKGGHVSETQYF. The CDR3 DNA reads as TGCAGCGTTGCTAAAGGGGGACACGTTTCGGAGACCCAGTACTTC.

This clone was detected once. This chain uses TRBV19 with TRBJ1-1, with D unresolved. The CDR3 loop spans 13 amino acids. V lost 5 bases, J lost 2 bases, and 9 bases lay in between. Germline CDR1 reads LNHDA; CDR2 reads SQIVND (reference sequence). CDR3 nucleotide sequence: TGTGCCAGTAGTTTAACAGCTAACACTGAAGCTTTCTTT. Its translation: CASSLTANTEAFF.

The chain links TRBV6-6 to TRBJ2-2, with TRBD2 matching over 12 bases. CDR1 and CDR2 from the germline V gene are MNHNY and SVGAGI (reference sequence). V lost 5 bases to trimming and J lost 4 bases; unmatched junction nucleotides: 5. The CDR3 is made up of 16 amino acids. This CDR3 reads CASSPLAGGTTGELFF. The CDR3 bases are TGTGCCAGCAGTCCCCTAGCGGGAGGGACCACCGGGGAGCTGTTTTTT.

The rearrangement joins TRBV5-1 to TRBJ1-3; 9 positions match TRBD1. CDR1 SGHRS and CDR2 YFSETQ come from the germline V gene. After removal of 4 bases from V and 2 bases from J, the junction contained 4 bases not matched to a gene. CDR3 length: 15 amino acids. The CDR3 DNA reads TGCGCCAGCAGCCAACGGACAGGGGCTGGAAACACCATATATTTT. Its translation: CASSQRTGAGNTIYF.

The chain is built from TRBV7-9 and TRBJ2-2; D is perhaps TRBD2 (6 bases). The V gene's germline CDR1 is SEHNR and CDR2 FQNEAQ (reference sequence). V was clipped by 5 bases and J by 0 bases, with 16 bases between them. The CDR3 sequence is 17 residues long. Here the CDR3 DNA reads TGTGCCAGCAGCGCCCGCCGGACGGGAGCGAACACCGGGGAGCTGTTTTTT. The encoded protein is CASSARRTGANTGELFF.

The chain combines TRBV30 with TRBJ2-2, with 9 bases that match TRBD2. The junction had 3 bases not matched to a gene; V was cut back by 3 bases and J by 4 bases. Germline-derived CDR1 and CDR2 are GTSNPN and SVGIG (reference sequence). The CDR3 is 14 amino acids. CDR3 protein: CAWRAGGATGELFF. CDR3 bases: TGTGCCTGGAGGGCGGGAGGGGCCACCGGGGAGCTGTTTTTT.